The rows below give T cell receptor beta chains drawn from one sample of a study of cytomegalovirus exposure and HLA in healthy donors. Libraries were prepared by immunoSEQ multiplex PCR; TCRdb keeps only in-frame clonotypes and omits some of them. The sample has some 160,000 clones, over 75% seen once. Input material: PBMCs. The receptors were gathered from a woman aged 25-40 years in good health and CMV-seronegative. Both conserved end residues are part of each CDR3. The D gene is left open where the match is weak. Where a row states a size, it is once, few, many or the class of an expanded clone; other rows omit it.

d_gene,v_gene,abundance,j_gene,CDR3nt,CDR3aa
TRBD2,TRBV5-4,.,TRBJ2-1,TGTGCCAGCACCCTGGGACTAGCGGGGGTCCGCTCCTACAATGAGCAGTTCTTC,CASTLGLAGVRSYNEQFF
.,TRBV5-6,.,TRBJ1-1,TGTGCCAGCAGCTCCCTCGGGAAGGACACTGAAGCTTTCTTT,CASSSLGKDTEAFF
TRBD1,TRBV5-6,.,TRBJ1-1,TGTGCCAGCAGCTTGCGGGGGACAGTAGCTTTCTTT,CASSLRGTVAFF
TRBD2,TRBV5-4,.,TRBJ2-1,TGTGCCAGCAGCTTGGACATAGAGCGGGGTATATATGGCTCCTACAATGAGCAGTTCTTC,CASSLDIERGIYGSYNEQFF
.,TRBV13,.,TRBJ1-2,TGTGCCAGCAGCTTAACAGCTAACTATGGCTACACCTTC,CASSLTANYGYTF
.,TRBV6-4,.,TRBJ1-2,TGTGCCAGCAGTGACTCGCGGGGGTCCTATGGCTACACCTTC,CASSDSRGSYGYTF
.,TRBV4-3,.,TRBJ2-1,TGCGCCAGCAGCCAAGATCGGGGGGCGGTAGGTGAGCAGTTCTTC,CASSQDRGAVGEQFF
.,TRBV7-7,.,TRBJ2-6,TGTGCCAGCAGCCTCGGTGGGGCCAACGTCCTGACTTTC,CASSLGGANVLTF
.,TRBV7-3,.,TRBJ1-2,TGTGCCAGCAGCTTAATAAGGCAGGGGTATGGCTACACCTTC,CASSLIRQGYGYTF
.,TRBV5-1,.,TRBJ2-7,TGCGCCAGCAGCTTGGGGACGGAGGGAATAGAGCAGTACTTC,CASSLGTEGIEQYF
.,TRBV9,.,TRBJ1-2,TGTGCCAGCAGCGTGGGGCCTTTGGGGGGGCATGGCTACACCTTC,CASSVGPLGGHGYTF
TRBD2,TRBV18,.,TRBJ2-3,TGTGCCAGCTCACCATATCGGCGGGGGGTCCTCACAGATACGCAGTATTTT,CASSPYRRGVLTDTQYF
.,TRBV7-9,few,TRBJ2-3,TGTGCCAGCAGCTTAGAACAGGGAGGCACAGATACGCAGTATTTT,CASSLEQGGTDTQYF
TRBD1,TRBV28,.,TRBJ2-7,TGTGCCAGCAGTCTGGGACAGGGGCCCTACGAGCAGTACTTC,CASSLGQGPYEQYF
.,TRBV20-1,.,TRBJ1-1,TGCAGTGCTATGAAGGAGGCTGAAGCTTTCTTT,CSAMKEAEAFF
.,TRBV19,.,TRBJ1-1,TGTGCCAGTAGTATCAGGCCGCCTGGAGGGGAAGCTTTCTTT,CASSIRPPGGEAFF
TRBD2,TRBV6-1,.,TRBJ2-3,TGTGCCAGCAGTGAAGCGGGGGGGATAGATACGCAGTATTTT,CASSEAGGIDTQYF
.,TRBV15,few,TRBJ1-2,TGTGCCACCAGCAGCGACAGGAACTATGGCTACACCTTC,CATSSDRNYGYTF
TRBD1,TRBV4-2,.,TRBJ2-5,TGTGCCAGCAGCTACAGACAGGGGGCGGAGGAGACCCAGTACTTC,CASSYRQGAEETQYF
TRBD1,TRBV29-1,.,TRBJ1-1,TGCAGCGTTGTGCAGGGGGCCCTGAACACTGAAGCTTTCTTT,CSVVQGALNTEAFF
TRBD1,TRBV4-1,.,TRBJ1-1,TGCGCCAGCAGCCAAGCCCCCGGGACAGGAATTATGAACACTGAAGCTTTCTTT,CASSQAPGTGIMNTEAFF
.,TRBV5-4,.,TRBJ1-6,TGTGCCAGCAGCCCCGACAGCAGTAATTCACCCCTCCACTTT,CASSPDSSNSPLHF
.,TRBV6-6,.,TRBJ2-1,TGTGCCAGCAGTTACTCAACTAGCCCTACCTACAATGAGCAGTTCTTC,CASSYSTSPTYNEQFF
.,TRBV25-1,few,TRBJ1-2,TGTGCCAGCAGTGAAGTAGGAGGGAGAGGCGGCTACACCTTC,CASSEVGGRGGYTF
.,TRBV27,.,TRBJ2-5,TGTGCCAGCAGCTTCTCTACTTCCCAAGAGACCCAGTACTTC,CASSFSTSQETQYF
TRBD1,TRBV5-1,.,TRBJ2-1,TGCGCCAGCAGCTTGGGACAGGGGGGCAATGAGCAGTTCTTC,CASSLGQGGNEQFF
.,TRBV2,.,TRBJ2-7,TGTGCCAGCAGTGCAAGGGACAAGCTCTACGAGCAGTACTTC,CASSARDKLYEQYF
.,TRBV7-8,few,TRBJ1-2,TGTGCCAGCAGCGGAGTCGGGGGGGCGTCCTATGGCTACACCTTC,CASSGVGGASYGYTF
.,TRBV5-1,.,TRBJ1-2,TGCGCCAGCAGCTTGGAGGCAGGGTTGGACTATGGCTACACCTTC,CASSLEAGLDYGYTF
TRBD1,TRBV7-8,.,TRBJ1-1,TGTGCCAGCAGCTCGGGGACAGGGATGAACACTGAAGCTTTCTTT,CASSSGTGMNTEAFF
TRBD1,TRBV18,.,TRBJ1-6,TGTGCCAGCTCACCGGGGGCCGAGACAGGGTATAATTCACCCCTCCACTTT,CASSPGAETGYNSPLHF
.,TRBV19,many,TRBJ2-1,TGTGCCAGTAGTCCGCTAGCGTCAAGCTCCTACAATGAGCAGTTCTTC,CASSPLASSSYNEQFF
.,TRBV12-2,.,TRBJ1-2,TGTGCAAGTCGCTTAGCAGGGGATGGCTACACCTTC,CASRLAGDGYTF
.,TRBV14,few,TRBJ1-2,TGTGCCAGCAGCCCCCAAACAGGGATCTATGGCTACACCTTC,CASSPQTGIYGYTF
.,TRBV9,.,TRBJ1-2,TGTGCCAGCAGCCCACGAGAGGCAGATTCCATCTATGGCTACACCTTC,CASSPREADSIYGYTF
.,TRBV15,.,TRBJ2-2,TGTGCCACCAGACACCCGAACACCGGGGAGCTGTTTTTT,CATRHPNTGELFF
TRBD1,TRBV11-3,.,TRBJ1-1,TGTGCCAGCAGCTGGGACAGTAACACTGAAGCTTTCTTT,CASSWDSNTEAFF
TRBD2,TRBV10-3,.,TRBJ2-3,TGTGCCATCAGTGAAGGGACTAGCGGCACAGATACGCAGTATTTT,CAISEGTSGTDTQYF
.,TRBV27,few,TRBJ2-1,TGTGCCAGCAGTTTCTTGGACTCACCTAGGGAGCAGTTCTTC,CASSFLDSPREQFF
TRBD1,TRBV6-6,.,TRBJ1-2,TGTGCCACCCCGATAACGGACAGGGCACACTATGGCTACACCTTC,CATPITDRAHYGYTF